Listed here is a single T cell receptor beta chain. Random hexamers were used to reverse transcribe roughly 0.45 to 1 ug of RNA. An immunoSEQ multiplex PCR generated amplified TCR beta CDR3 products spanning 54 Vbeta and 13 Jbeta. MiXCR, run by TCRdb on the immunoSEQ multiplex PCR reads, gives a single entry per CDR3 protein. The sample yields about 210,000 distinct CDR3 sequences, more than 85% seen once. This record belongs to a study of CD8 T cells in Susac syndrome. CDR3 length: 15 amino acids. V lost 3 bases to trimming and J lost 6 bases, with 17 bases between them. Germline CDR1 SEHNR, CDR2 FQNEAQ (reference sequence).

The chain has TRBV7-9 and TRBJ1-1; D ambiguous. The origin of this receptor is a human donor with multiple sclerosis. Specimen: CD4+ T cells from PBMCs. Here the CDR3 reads CASSFSGISGSEAFF. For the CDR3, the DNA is TGTGCCAGCAGCTTTTCCGGGATTTCGGGCTCTGAAGCTTTCTTT.